What follows are 24 T cell receptor beta chains derived from one specimen sequenced in a study of cytomegalovirus exposure and HLA in healthy donors. A multiplex PCR was run with 60 Vbeta primers and 13 Jbeta primers. The protocol was immunoSEQ multiplex PCR, while the TCRdb copy is restricted to in-frame clones and leaves out a portion. The ten most abundant clones cover under 1.3% of a sample with about 50,000 clones. Sequenced: PBMCs. These receptor sequences come from a woman aged 40 to 49 in good health and CMV-seronegative.

This chain joins TRBV6-5 and TRBJ2-7, with 7 bases fitting TRBD1. Germline V gives CDR1 MNHEY, CDR2 SVGAGI. V shed 2 bases and J 3 bases; nucleotides not matched to a gene: 10. The CDR3 covers 16 residues. The CDR3 loop is CASSYPGQEPRYEQYF. Here the CDR3 DNA reads TGTGCCAGCAGTTACCCAGGACAGGAACCTCGCTACGAGCAGTACTTC.

V usage is TRBV9 and J usage is TRBJ2-4; weak D call: TRBD2 (7 bases). The CDR3 has 14 amino acids. V was shortened by 3 bases and J by 8 bases, with 15 bases between the two germline ends. Germline values: CDR1 SGDLS, CDR2 YYNGEE. This CDR3 is CASSAGGGGDIQYF. DNA for the CDR3: TGTGCCAGCAGCGCGGGGGGCGGGGGTGACATTCAGTACTTC.

Comment on this clone: Other nucleotide sequences from this sample produce the same CDR3. The V call is TRBV6-5, the J call TRBJ2-7; D is uncertain. CDR1 is MNHEY, CDR2 SVGAGI, per germline. Deletions cut 5 bases from V and 0 bases from J, with 14 bases between. CDR3 length equals 15 residues. The CDR3 nucleotides are TGTGCCAGCAGTACGACACTTTTAGGCTCCTACGAGCAGTACTTC. Translating gives CASSTTLLGSYEQYF.

The chain carries TRBV15 and TRBJ1-1, with D perhaps matching TRBD1 (5 bases). CDR3 length equals 16 residues. The V end lost 5 bases, the J end lost 4 bases, and 20 bases lay between the germline ends. Germline values: CDR1 LNHNV, CDR2 YYDKDF (reference sequence). CDR3 in amino acids: CATSPSTMGRGTEAFF. CDR3 DNA: TGTGCCACCAGCCCCTCTACAATGGGGCGGGGCACTGAAGCTTTCTTT. The whole variable domain, filled in from reference TRBV15 and TRBJ1-1, reads DAMVIQNPRYQVTQFGKPVTLSCSQTLNHNVMYWYQQKSSQAPKLLFHYYDKDFNNEADTPDNFQSRRPNTSFCFLDIRSPGLGDTAMYLCATSPSTMGRGTEAFFGQGTRLTVV.

CDR3 in DNA: TGTGCCAGCTCACCGTCCGGGAGAAGCTCTGGAAACACCATATATTTT. Its translation is CASSPSGRSSGNTIYF. This chain joins TRBV18 and TRBJ1-3; the D is unclear. Germline V lookup: CDR1 KGHSH, CDR2 LQKENI. Trimming removed 3 bases from V and 0 bases from J, with 12 bases in between. CDR3 length: 16 amino acids.

J is TRBJ2-7 and V is TRBV29-1; 8 nucleotides align to TRBD1. V was clipped by 1 base and J by 5 bases; unmatched bases: 13. This CDR3 region has 16 residues. Germline values: CDR1 SQVTM, CDR2 ANQGSEA. CDR3 loop: CSVEVFSRGGQDEQYF. DNA for the CDR3: TGCAGCGTTGAAGTTTTCAGTCGAGGGGGACAGGACGAGCAGTACTTC.

As for this clone: The junction and the germline gene differ at one end; a read error may be behind it. This chain links TRBV5-4 with TRBJ1-5, with D uncertain. Germline V gene lookup returns CDR1 SGHNT and CDR2 YYREEE (reference sequence). The CDR3 is 15 amino acids. CDR3 coding DNA: TGTGCCAGCAGCTTAGGGAGAGAGCGCAATCAGCACCAGCATTTT. Protein sequence: CASSLGRERNQHQHF.

The chain recombines TRBV28 with TRBJ2-1, with 15 bases matching TRBD2. Germline trimming cut 5 bases from V and 8 bases from J; bases unmatched to any gene: 4. CDR1 is MDHEN, CDR2 SYDVKM, per germline. This CDR3 has 15 residues. CDR3 in amino acids: CASSLGLAGGYEQFF. In DNA form, the CDR3 reads TGTGCCAGCAGTCTGGGACTAGCGGGAGGATATGAGCAGTTCTTC.

V and J are TRBV2 and TRBJ2-1; 10 bases fit TRBD1. The V gene end was trimmed by 6 bases and the J gene end by 5 bases; junction bases not matched to a gene: 4. The CDR3 has 14 amino acids. CDR1 and CDR2 from the germline V gene are SNHLY and FYNNEI. CDR3 loop: CASSTGTGDNEQFF. The DNA of the CDR3 is TGTGCCAGCAGCACCGGGACAGGGGACAATGAGCAGTTCTTC.

The gene calls are TRBV27 and TRBJ2-7, with D possibly TRBD2 on 6 matching bases. Germline V gene lookup returns CDR1 MNHEY and CDR2 SMNVEV (reference sequence). This CDR3 is built from 16 residues. With 0 bases removed from V and 3 bases from J, the gap between germline ends came to 15 bases. This chain's CDR3 is CASSLSGTGLLYEQYF. The CDR3 coding sequence is TGTGCCAGCAGTTTATCAGGGACGGGACTCCTCTACGAGCAGTACTTC.

This sequence joins TRBV28 and TRBJ2-1, with D perhaps TRBD1 (6 bases). The germline CDR1 and CDR2 sequences are MDHEN and SYDVKM. CDR3 length: 15 residues. The ends were cut back, 6 bases at V and 3 bases at J, with 15 bases in the middle. CDR3 coding DNA: TGTGCCAGCAGCCTCCGGGACACCTTCTACAATGAGCAGTTCTTC. Its translation: CASSLRDTFYNEQFF. The full variable domain, with the rest looked up from reference TRBV28 and TRBJ2-1, is DVKVTQSSRYLVKRTGEKVFLECVQDMDHENMFWYRQDPGLGLRLIYFSYDVKMKEKGDIPEGYSVSREKKERFSLILESASTNQTSMYLCASSLRDTFYNEQFFGPGTRLTVL.

The gene calls are TRBV4-3 and TRBJ2-6; D is unresolved. This CDR3 region has 16 residues. Germline CDR1 LGHNA, CDR2 YSLEER. V gave up 4 bases and J gave up 0 bases, with 10 bases separating them. Here the CDR3 reads CASSPLSLSGANVLTF. The CDR3 bases are TGCGCCAGCAGCCCCCTTTCCCTCTCTGGGGCCAACGTCCTGACTTTC.

DNA of the CDR3: TGTGCCAGCAAGGCTAGCGGGACTTGGGATGAGCAGTTCTTC. Residues: CASKASGTWDEQFF. The chain links TRBV2 to TRBJ2-1; TRBD2 matches 9 bases. J was trimmed by 8 bases and V by 7 bases; bases with no gene match: 9. Germline lookup yields CDR1 SNHLY and CDR2 FYNNEI. The CDR3 consists of 14 residues. Full variable domain (outside the CDR3, taken from reference TRBV2 and TRBJ2-1): EPEVTQTPSHQVTQMGQEVILRCVPISNHLYFYWYRQILGQKVEFLVSFYNNEISEKSEIFDDQFSVERPDGSNFTLKIRSTKLEDSAMYFCASKASGTWDEQFFGPGTRLTVL.

The chain links TRBV27 to TRBJ1-5; D is unresolved. The V gene's germline CDR1 is MNHEY and CDR2 SMNVEV (reference sequence). The CDR3 is 13 residues long. Trimming removed 5 bases from V and 0 bases from J, with 5 bases in between. CDR3 in amino acids: CASSRFSNQPQHF. CDR3 DNA: TGTGCCAGCAGTCGGTTTAGCAATCAGCCCCAGCATTTT.

The chain recombines TRBV5-1 with TRBJ2-7; D is perhaps TRBD2 (6 bases). Germline loops: CDR1 SGHRS, CDR2 YFSETQ. The V end was cut by 0 bases, the J end by 5 bases, with 12 bases between. This CDR3 contains 14 residues. The CDR3 region has the DNA TGCGCCAGCAGCTTGGGGGTTACTAGCCACGAGCAGTACTTC. This codes for CASSLGVTSHEQYF.

The J gene is TRBJ2-7, the V gene TRBV14, with 11 bases matching TRBD1. V shed 4 bases, J shed 5 bases, and the junction held 13 bases outside the gene matches. The CDR3 loop spans 17 amino acids. Per germline, CDR1 SGHDN and CDR2 FVKESK. CDR3: CASSLRDRGFIGHEQYF. The CDR3 DNA reads TGTGCCAGCAGCCTGCGGGACAGGGGGTTTATTGGCCACGAGCAGTACTTC.

V gene TRBV9 combines with J gene TRBJ2-1; 13 bases are a match to TRBD2. The germline V gene has CDR1 SGDLS and CDR2 YYNGEE. V lost 4 bases to trimming and J lost 10 bases; unmatched junction nucleotides: 5. This CDR3 comprises 14 residues. CDR3 loop: CASSRTSGSTEQFF. The CDR3 region has the DNA TGTGCCAGCAGCAGGACTAGCGGGAGCACCGAGCAGTTCTTC.

The CDR3 here is CASSLLRDTSNYGYTF. The CDR3 coding sequence is TGTGCCAGCAGCTTACTTCGGGATACTTCTAACTATGGCTACACCTTC. V gene TRBV7-9 combines with J gene TRBJ1-2; no clear D. The CDR3 extends over 16 amino acids. Germline V gene sequence: CDR1 SEHNR, CDR2 FQNEAQ (reference sequence). Trimming removed 2 bases at V and 0 bases at J, with 13 bases between.

The V call is TRBV4-3, the J call TRBJ2-2; 11 bases align to TRBD2. The J segment lost 6 bases and the V segment lost 1 base, leaving 7 bases of the junction unmatched. Germline CDR1 and CDR2: LGHNA and YSLEER. This CDR3 contains 17 residues. The CDR3 DNA reads TGCGCCAGCAGCCAAGCCCTAGCGGGAGGATTTTCCGGGGAGCTGTTTTTT. This encodes CASSQALAGGFSGELFF.

This chain links TRBV5-4 with TRBJ1-2, with D perhaps matching TRBD1 (5 bases). Germline values: CDR1 SGHNT, CDR2 YYREEE (reference sequence). V lost 4 bases, J lost 5 bases, and 18 bases lay in between. The CDR3 has 15 amino acids. CDR3 in DNA: TGTGCCAGCAGCCAGCGGGACCGGCTTAAGTATGGCTACACCTTC. This sequence encodes CASSQRDRLKYGYTF. Filled out from reference TRBV5-4 and TRBJ1-2, the complete variable domain reads ETGVTQSPTHLIKTRGQQVTLRCSSQSGHNTVSWYQQALGQGPQFIFQYYREEENGRGNFPPRFSGLQFPNYSSELNVNALELDDSALYLCASSQRDRLKYGYTFGSGTRLTVV.

The CDR3 reads CASTLTGPSNQPQHF. Written as DNA, the CDR3 is TGTGCCAGTACATTGACAGGGCCTAGCAATCAGCCCCAGCATTTT. This chain connects TRBV28 to TRBJ1-5; 7 bases line up with TRBD1. The V gene's germline CDR1 is MDHEN and CDR2 SYDVKM. The CDR3 extends over 15 amino acids. V shed 9 bases, J shed 0 bases, and the junction held 8 bases outside the gene matches.

V and J are TRBV19 and TRBJ1-5; tentatively, D is TRBD1 (6 bases). This CDR3 has 15 amino acids. Germline V gene lookup returns CDR1 LNHDA and CDR2 SQIVND (reference sequence). With 10 bases removed from V and 0 bases from J, the gap between germline ends came to 16 bases. The CDR3 DNA is TGTGCCACCCACAGGTCAGGGGATAGCAATCAGCCCCAGCATTTT. Encoded protein: CATHRSGDSNQPQHF.

The chain couples TRBV7-3 to TRBJ2-1, with 9 bases fitting TRBD2. This CDR3 contains 16 residues. The V segment lost 2 bases and the J segment 9 bases; nucleotides outside the gene matches: 11. Germline values: CDR1 SGHTA, CDR2 FQGTGA. The CDR3 bases are TGTGCCAGCAGCTTAGGCGCTAGCGGGATCCGGGGTGAGCAGTTCTTC. Its translation is CASSLGASGIRGEQFF. Looking up the rest from reference TRBV7-3 and TRBJ2-1 gives the full variable domain: GAGVSQTPSNKVTEKGKYVELRCDPISGHTALYWYRQSLGQGPEFLIYFQGTGAADDSGLPNDRFFAVRPEGSVSTLKIQRTERGDSAVYLCASSLGASGIRGEQFFGPGTRLTVL.

The chain has TRBV29-1 and TRBJ2-3; TRBD2 aligns across 7 bases. V lost 4 bases to trimming and J lost 4 bases; unmatched junction nucleotides: 5. Germline V lookup: CDR1 SQVTM, CDR2 ANQGSEA. The CDR3 extends over 13 amino acids. CDR3 DNA: TGCAGCGTTGTGACGGGAGGCCCAGATACGCAGTATTTT. Protein product: CSVVTGGPDTQYF.